This is a list of T cell receptor beta chains from one sample in a study of breast tumors, draining lymph nodes, adjacent tissues. Using its own MiXCR run on the multiplex PCR reads, TCRdb lists one record per CDR3 protein. The table lists 70,000 to 85,000 distinct CDR3 sequences, around 20% of them singletons. The sequenced sample consisted of axillary lymph node tissue. These receptors originate from a female donor with breast cancer. Some clones in this sample may be carry-over from other donors' samples. Each CDR3 is given with its conserved first and last residue. The D gene is left open where the match is weak. Clone sizes are given selectively: once, few, many, or a class where the clone is expanded.

V	size	J	D	CDR3	DNA
TRBV5-1	many	TRBJ2-3	.	CACRSGDTQYF	TGCGCCTGCCGTAGCGGAGATACGCAGTATTTT
TRBV28	.	TRBJ2-5	.	CASSFGSWVVETQYF	TGTGCCAGCAGTTTTGGATCATGGGTGGTAGAGACCCAGTACTTC
TRBV20-1	many	TRBJ2-6	.	CSARDGGAPSSGANVLTF	TGCAGTGCTAGAGATGGAGGAGCCCCATCCTCTGGGGCCAACGTCCTGACTTTC
TRBV9	many	TRBJ1-3	.	CASSVGGTGAGNTIYF	TGTGCCAGCAGCGTAGGGGGAACAGGCGCTGGAAACACCATATATTTT
TRBV6-1	many	TRBJ2-1	TRBD2	CASSMTSGQYNEQFF	TGTGCCAGCAGCATGACTAGCGGCCAGTACAATGAGCAGTTCTTC
TRBV19	.	TRBJ1-5	TRBD1	CASRLRQGNNQPQHF	TGTGCCAGTAGGCTTCGACAGGGGAACAATCAGCCCCAGCATTTT
TRBV18	.	TRBJ2-7	.	CASSPPGTFYEQYF	TGTGCCAGCTCACCACCGGGAACTTTCTACGAGCAGTACTTC
TRBV11-2	many	TRBJ1-4	.	CASSRNEKLFF	TGTGCCAGCAGCCGGAATGAAAAACTGTTTTTT
TRBV5-1	.	TRBJ2-4	.	CASSLGAENIQYF	TGCGCCAGCAGCTTGGGGGCCGAAAACATTCAGTACTTC
TRBV5-1	many	TRBJ1-6	TRBD1	CASSSLTGNSPLHF	TGCGCCAGCAGCTCTCTGACAGGGAATTCACCCCTCCACTTT
TRBV5-4	once	TRBJ2-3	.	CASSRRLRGTDTQYF	TGTGCCAGCAGCCGACGACTAAGGGGCACAGATACGCAGTATTTT
TRBV20-1	many	TRBJ2-1	.	CSADTPGRGKNEQFF	TGCAGTGCTGACACACCGGGTAGAGGAAAGAATGAGCAGTTCTTC
TRBV4-3	many	TRBJ2-6	.	CASSQDSPFSGANVLTF	TGCGCCAGCAGCCAAGATTCCCCCTTCTCTGGGGCCAACGTCCTGACTTTC
TRBV4-1	many	TRBJ2-1	.	CASSLTISGNEQFF	TGCGCCAGCAGCCTAACTATTAGCGGCAATGAGCAGTTCTTC
TRBV6-2/TRBV6-3	.	TRBJ2-6	TRBD1	CASEAGRGFSGANVLTF	TGTGCCAGCGAAGCAGGCAGGGGGTTCTCTGGGGCCAACGTCCTGACTTTC
TRBV20-1	many	TRBJ2-1	.	CSASTRASEYNEQFF	TGCAGTGCTAGTACGAGGGCTAGCGAATACAATGAGCAGTTCTTC
TRBV7-9	many	TRBJ2-2	.	CASSLGPTNTGELFF	TGTGCCAGCAGCTTGGGGCCTACGAACACCGGGGAGCTGTTTTTT
TRBV6-5	many	TRBJ2-1	TRBD2	CASSQGTSGSRNEQFF	TGTGCCAGCAGTCAAGGGACTAGCGGGAGCAGGAATGAGCAGTTCTTC
TRBV3-1	few	TRBJ2-7	.	CASSHLRDLRTYEQYF	TGTGCCAGCAGCCACCTTAGGGACCTTCGTACCTACGAGCAGTACTTC
TRBV6-5	few	TRBJ2-1	.	CASRDSSSYNEQFF	TGTGCCAGCAGGGACAGTAGCTCCTACAATGAGCAGTTCTTC
TRBV20-1	many	TRBJ2-7	TRBD2	CSAKTSGRLHEQYF	TGCAGTGCAAAGACTAGCGGGAGACTCCACGAGCAGTACTTC
TRBV7-9	many	TRBJ2-3	TRBD2	CASSYSGSVDTQYF	TGTGCCAGCAGCTATAGCGGGAGTGTCGATACGCAGTATTTT
TRBV5-1	once	TRBJ2-1	.	CASSDNPPYPHNEQFF	TGCGCCAGCAGCGACAACCCTCCTTACCCCCACAATGAGCAGTTCTTC
TRBV7-3	many	TRBJ2-1	TRBD2	CASSINGLAVQFF	TGTGCCAGCAGCATCAACGGACTAGCGGTGCAGTTCTTC
TRBV7-8	many	TRBJ1-2	.	CASSNPSGTYGYTF	TGTGCCAGCAGCAACCCATCGGGGACCTATGGCTACACCTTC